The rows below give T cell receptor beta chains drawn from one sample of a study of early T cells in non-severe SARS-CoV-2 infection. A single record per CDR3 protein comes from TCRdb applying MiXCR to the 5' RACE reads. This table holds roughly 58,000 distinct CDR3 sequences, 12% found once. The specimen sequenced was whole blood. The receptors were sampled from an adult who was a healthcare worker with PCR-confirmed SARS-CoV-2 infection or an uninfected control (not recorded which). Both conserved end residues are trimmed from each CDR3. Clone size is shown for a subset of rows, as once, few, many or a class of expanded clone.

many TRBJ2-1 TRBV7-9 13 ASSLADFLANEQF
- TRBJ1-6 TRBV7-2 11 ASSLAAGAPLH
few TRBJ2-5 TRBV27 13 ASSFGTSGLETQY
many TRBJ2-3 TRBV11-3 9 ASSQGNTQY
few TRBJ1-1 TRBV11-2 10 ASSPQQGEAF
many TRBJ2-2 TRBV10-1 13 ASSEGTASTGELF
many TRBJ1-5 TRBV2 13 ASSEDRTRGQPQH
few TRBJ1-1 TRBV7-6 13 ASSPTLGMNTEAF
few TRBJ1-1 TRBV6-5 11 ASSPAGYTEAF
many TRBJ1-1 TRBV2 10 ASSATGYEAF
- TRBJ2-3 TRBV7-6 13 ASRTGARGTDTQY
many TRBJ2-1 TRBV5-1 12 ASSTGLAMSEQF
many TRBJ2-7 TRBV7-8 12 ATRRDRAFHEQY
- TRBJ2-7 TRBV27 15 ASSLSEGDWGSNEQY